This T cell receptor beta chain stems from a study of CD8+CD57+ T cells in acquired aplastic anemia (dated by TCRdb to the late 2010s). Describing the broader study: On average, sorted CD4+ and CD8+ cells yielded around 3.4 ug of extracted DNA, with a range of about 0.17 to 27.4 ug. CD8+CD57+ expansion was defined as a frequency above the mean frequency observed in healthy subjects. The investigation overall reported the following: No significant difference in CD8+ Simpson's diversity was found between patients and healthy controls (P=0.060). Twenty-nine CD8+ CDR3 sequences were found in both patients and controls but appeared to be highly expressed in patients and within the immunodominant clones of the patients.

With regard to this clonotype: Its target antigen remains unknown. No qualities accompany the bases; no much larger clone lies one base away.

The germline V gene gives CDR1 as SGHRS and CDR2 as YFSETQ. The CDR3 starts with the cysteine, ends with the phenylalanine, and has 15 residues. Only CDR3 DNA is held: 45 bases, read in frame from base 1. V loses 6 bases of germline sequence and J loses 1 base, and the interval between the two ends is 14 bases. Genomic DNA was used as template for profiling of TCR beta VDJ combinations and CDR3 sequences. TCR repertoire sequencing was run on an Illumina HiSeq 2000. On the authors' methods: Repertoires were assessed using TRBV/TRBJ rearrangement plots, CDR3 size and DJ length profiles, and Simpson's diversity index. The immunodominant clone was defined as the most abundant DNA sequence in deep sequencing data. CDR3 amino acid sequences were screened for sharing across subjects and were compared with published repertoires and the VDJdb database. TCRdb reworked the public reads: Q25 trimming with fastp, MiXCR clone assembly, productive beta chains retained. Each record represents a unique CDR3 protein, reported with the most common genes and DNA among its rows. It is TCRdb's table, rather than the study itself, that gives the V and J calls and clone size. For this sample there are under 200,000 distinct CDR3 sequences; less than 50% appear just once. The ten largest clonotypes hold 1.8% of the sample.

The patients picked for sequencing were ones in whom flow cytometry had shown an expansion of CD8+CD57+ cells. Every patient had severe acquired aplastic anemia, diagnosed using the International Study of Aplastic Anemia and Agranulocytosis and Camitta criteria. No patient had received any therapy when blood was sampled. TCR repertoires of sorted CD4+ and CD8+ blood T cells from severe aplastic anemia patients and healthy subjects were deep-sequenced in the study. Patients were enrolled in the USA under clinicaltrials.gov protocols 00001620, 01623167, 00001397, 00071045, 00081523 and 00961064. Ficoll-Paque density gradient centrifugation was used to isolate peripheral blood mononuclear cells. Before DNA was extracted, CD4+ and CD8+ T cells were sorted using either FACS or magnetic beads.

This clonotype originated in a human donor with aplastic anemia. Specimen: sorted CD4+, CD8+, or CD8+CD57+ T cells (not recorded which) from PBMCs. The chain uses TRBV5-1 and TRBJ2-1; TRBD1 could be the D gene, as 6 bases match. In nucleotides, the sequence is TGCGCCAGCAAAGCCCAGGGGATATCCTACAATGAGCAGTTCTTC. This gives the protein CASKAQGISYNEQFF. The full variable domain, with segments outside the CDR3 supplied by the reference TRBV5-1 and TRBJ2-1 proteins, appears as KAGVTQTPRYLIKTRGQQVTLSCSPISGHRSVSWYQQTPGQGLQFLFEYFSETQRNKGNFPGRFSGRQFSNSRSEMNVSTLELGDSALYLCASKAQGISYNEQFFGPGTRLTVL.